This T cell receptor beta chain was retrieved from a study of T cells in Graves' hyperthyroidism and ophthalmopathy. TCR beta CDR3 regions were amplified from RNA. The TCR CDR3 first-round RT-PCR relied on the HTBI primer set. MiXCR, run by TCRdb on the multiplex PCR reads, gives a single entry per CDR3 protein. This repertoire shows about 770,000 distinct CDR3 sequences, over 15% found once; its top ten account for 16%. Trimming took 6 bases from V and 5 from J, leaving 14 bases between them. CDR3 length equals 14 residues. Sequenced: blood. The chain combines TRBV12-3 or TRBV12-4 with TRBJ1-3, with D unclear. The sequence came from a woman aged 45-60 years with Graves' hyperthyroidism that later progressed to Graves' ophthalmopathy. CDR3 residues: CASRIWGSRNTIYF. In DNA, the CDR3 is TGTGCCAGCAGGATATGGGGTTCTAGAAACACCATATATTTT.